The 25 T cell receptor beta chains reported below all come from one sample, sequenced in a study of shared clonotypes between healthy human individuals. Using immunoSEQ multiplex PCR, the repertoire was profiled, and TCRdb retains in-frame clones only, with some absent. Among roughly 2,300,000 clones listed, approximately 90% were seen once. The sequencing sample was made of naive CD4+ T cells from PBMCs. Stated subset: CD45RA+ positively selected. Receptor source: a man between 18 and 29 years old in good health. Some clones in this sample may be carry-over from other donors' samples.

The CDR3 DNA follows: TGTGCCAGCCGCTATCCGGGCCGCGGTTACGAGCAGTACTTC. It translates to CASRYPGRGYEQYF. The genes are TRBV7-8 and TRBJ2-7; D remains ambiguous. The ends were cut back, 8 bases at V and 4 bases at J, with 18 bases in the middle. CDR1 and CDR2 (germline): SGHVS, FQNEAQ. The CDR3 consists of 14 residues.

The CDR3 nucleotides are TGTGCCAGTGGGTTGACCCATTTGAGAGAGACCCAGTACTTC. Its translation is CASGLTHLRETQYF. The chain is built from TRBV25-1 and TRBJ2-5; D remains unclear. V lost 9 bases and J 4 bases, leaving 18 bases between the germline ends. Looked up from germline, CDR1 is MGHDK and CDR2 is SYGVNS. The CDR3 is 14 amino acids.

The chain couples TRBV28 to TRBJ1-2; D may be TRBD1 (6 bases). The CDR3 is 17 residues long. Trimming shortened V by 3 bases and J by 2 bases, and 19 bases separated the two germline ends. Germline V gene data show CDR1 as MDHEN and CDR2 as SYDVKM. DNA for the CDR3: TGTGCCAGCAGTTTTGGGGGCGAGGTCCAGAAAAACTATGGCTACACCTTC. It translates to CASSFGGEVQKNYGYTF.

The chain joins TRBV19 to TRBJ2-5, with 13 nucleotides matching TRBD2. Germline V CDR1 and CDR2: LNHDA, SQIVND (reference sequence). Trimming cost V 6 bases and J 5 bases; bases outside gene matches: 3. CDR3 length equals 14 residues. The CDR3 region is CASRPTSGRETQYF. In DNA, the CDR3 is TGTGCCAGTAGACCGACTAGCGGGAGGGAGACCCAGTACTTC.

With respect to this clone: Other DNA sequences of this sample code for an identical CDR3. The chain employs TRBV27 and TRBJ1-2; D gene uncertain. The CDR3 spans 13 residues. The germline V gene encodes CDR1 MNHEY and CDR2 SMNVEV (reference sequence). Trimming removed 3 bases from V and 1 base from J, with 6 bases in between. The CDR3 bases are TGTGCCAGCAGTTTCTCCAATAACTATGGCTACACCTTC. Protein sequence: CASSFSNNYGYTF.

The chain uses TRBV5-1 and TRBJ2-3, with 7 bases aligning to TRBD1. CDR3 length: 15 residues. Germline V gene data show CDR1 as SGHRS and CDR2 as YFSETQ. V shed 2 bases and J 3 bases; nucleotides not matched to a gene: 6. CDR3 protein: CASSLGGQLTDTQYF. CDR3 bases: TGCGCCAGCAGCTTAGGGGGACAGTTGACAGATACGCAGTATTTT.

V and J are TRBV4-2 and TRBJ2-1; tentative D call: TRBD2 (5 bases). This CDR3 is built from 16 residues. The germline gives CDR1 LGHNA, CDR2 YNFKEQ. V was trimmed by 1 base and J by 0 bases, leaving 10 bases between them. CDR3 in DNA: TGTGCCAGCAGCCAAGGGCCCGAGGGCTCCTACAATGAGCAGTTCTTC. It translates to CASSQGPEGSYNEQFF.

This chain uses TRBV4-2 with TRBJ2-1; 7 bases agree with TRBD2. Per the germline V gene, CDR1 is LGHNA and CDR2 is YNFKEQ. The CDR3 loop spans 15 amino acids. The junction had 6 bases not matched to a gene; V was cut back by 2 bases and J by 5 bases. CDR3 sequence (DNA): TGTGCCAGCAGCCAACCCGGGGAGGGCCACAATGAGCAGTTCTTC. It translates to CASSQPGEGHNEQFF.

The chain joins TRBV4-2 to TRBJ2-1; TRBD2 matches 9 bases. The V gene end was trimmed by 4 bases and the J gene end by 9 bases; junction bases not matched to a gene: 10. From germline, CDR1 is LGHNA and CDR2 YNFKEQ. The CDR3 loop spans 15 amino acids. The CDR3: CASSRAIGTSFEQFF. The CDR3, as DNA: TGTGCCAGCAGCCGAGCCATTGGGACTAGCTTTGAGCAGTTCTTC.

The chain employs TRBV5-4 and TRBJ2-7; 7 nucleotides line up with TRBD2. Losses at the gene ends were 0 bases for V and 3 bases for J; bases not matched to a gene: 6. Per the germline V gene, CDR1 is SGHNT and CDR2 is YYREEE (reference sequence). The CDR3 has 15 amino acids. CDR3 amino acids: CASSLGASGDYEQYF. The CDR3 bases are TGTGCCAGCAGCTTGGGGGCTAGCGGAGACTACGAGCAGTACTTC.

The rearrangement links TRBV5-1 to TRBJ2-4; D might be TRBD1 (6 bases). The CDR3 is 13 amino acids. From germline, CDR1 is SGHRS and CDR2 YFSETQ. V gave up 4 bases and J gave up 9 bases, with 14 bases separating them. In DNA, the CDR3 is TGCGCCAGCAGCCCCGGACAGTCGGTCATTCAGTACTTC. Protein: CASSPGQSVIQYF.

This chain connects TRBV29-1 to TRBJ2-7, with unresolved D. V shed 6 bases and J shed 3 bases, with 15 bases lying between them. The CDR3 consists of 13 residues. Germline CDR1 is SQVTM and CDR2 is ANQGSEA. The CDR3 DNA is TGCAGCGTCTGCCCAAGCCCAAACTACGAGCAGTACTTC. Translated, it gives CSVCPSPNYEQYF.

This clone was picked up one time. The chain has TRBV5-4 and TRBJ2-2; D may be TRBD2 (6 bases). V shed 2 bases and J shed 0 bases, with 11 bases lying between them. The CDR3 contains 16 residues. The germline CDR1 and CDR2 sequences are SGHNT and YYREEE (reference sequence). DNA for the CDR3: TGTGCCAGCAGCTTTGGGGGACTGTCGAACACCGGGGAGCTGTTTTTT. Translated: CASSFGGLSNTGELFF.

Only a few counts were recorded for this clone. The V call is TRBV4-3, the J call TRBJ2-2; the D gene is possibly TRBD1 (6 bases). The CDR3 contains 14 residues. Germline loops: CDR1 LGHNA, CDR2 YSLEER. V was cut by 8 bases and J by 1 base, with 11 bases left in between. For the CDR3, the DNA is TGCGCCAGCCAAGGACAGAGGAACACCGGGGAGCTGTTTTTT. It translates to CASQGQRNTGELFF.

The chain couples TRBV5-1 to TRBJ1-4; 12 positions agree with TRBD1. Germline-derived CDR1 and CDR2 are SGHRS and YFSETQ. J was trimmed by 7 bases and V by 0 bases; bases with no gene match: 1. CDR3 length equals 15 residues. The CDR3: CASSLGDRGLEKLFF. CDR3 DNA: TGCGCCAGCAGCTTGGGGGACAGGGGGCTTGAAAAACTGTTTTTT.

Only one count was recorded for this clone. The chain joins TRBV10-3 to TRBJ2-7; 11 bases line up with TRBD2. Germline values: CDR1 ENHRY, CDR2 SYGVKD. J gave up 0 bases and V 10 bases, and 5 bases lay outside the gene matches. The CDR3 runs to 14 residues. The CDR3 nucleotides are TGTGCCAGCCTCGGGACTAGCGGCTCCTACGAGCAGTACTTC. The encoded protein is CASLGTSGSYEQYF.

The chain recombines TRBV5-1 with TRBJ2-1; the match to TRBD2 covers 11 bases. Germline loops: CDR1 SGHRS, CDR2 YFSETQ. This CDR3 contains 16 residues. The trim removed 2 bases at V and 5 bases at J, leaving 6 bases unmatched. The DNA for the CDR3 is TGCGCCAGCAGCTTTTTAGCGGGAGGGTCCGACAATGAGCAGTTCTTC. The encoded protein is CASSFLAGGSDNEQFF.

This chain joins TRBV4-1 and TRBJ1-3; a weak D match, TRBD1 (6 bases). The CDR3 runs to 20 residues. Germline CDR1 reads MGHRA; CDR2 reads YSYEKL. Trimming removed 4 bases from V and 0 bases from J, with 25 bases in between. In nucleotides, the CDR3 is TGCGCCAGCAGCCTAATTGACGGGGGGGCAGGGGCGAGCTCTGGAAACACCATATATTTT. Protein sequence: CASSLIDGGAGASSGNTIYF.

V usage is TRBV28 and J usage is TRBJ1-2, with 7 bases identical to TRBD1. Germline CDR1 and CDR2: MDHEN and SYDVKM. This CDR3 region has 15 residues. J was trimmed by 3 bases and V by 6 bases; bases with no gene match: 10. CDR3 residues: CASREHRQGDYGYTF. The DNA of the CDR3 is TGTGCCAGCAGGGAGCATAGACAGGGTGACTATGGCTACACCTTC.

Note on this clone: The sample holds other DNA sequences that translate to the same CDR3. The chain links TRBV5-6 to TRBJ2-5; D is uncertain. The V end lost 2 bases, the J end lost 4 bases, and 3 bases lay between the germline ends. This CDR3 is 11 amino acids long. CDR1 is SGHDT, CDR2 YYEEEE, per germline. CDR3 region: CASSFRETQYF. CDR3 nucleotide sequence: TGTGCCAGCAGCTTTAGAGAGACCCAGTACTTC.

The count of this clone is one. The chain employs TRBV7-8 and TRBJ2-7; perhaps TRBD2 as D (6 bases). CDR1 is SGHVS, CDR2 FQNEAQ, per germline. Trimming took 3 bases from V and 3 from J, leaving 15 bases between them. There are 15 residues in the CDR3. This chain's CDR3 is CASSLGGPNIYEQYF. CDR3 coding DNA: TGTGCCAGCAGCTTGGGGGGACCGAACATCTACGAGCAGTACTTC.

V and J are TRBV7-3 and TRBJ2-3; a weak D match, TRBD2 (5 bases). CDR1 and CDR2 from the germline V gene are SGHTA and FQGTGA. The CDR3 has 16 residues. V shed 2 bases and J shed 0 bases, with 12 bases lying between them. The CDR3 sequence is CASSLGASRSTDTQYF. CDR3 nucleotides: TGTGCCAGCAGCTTAGGTGCTAGCAGAAGCACAGATACGCAGTATTTT.

The gene calls are TRBV28 and TRBJ2-5; 7 bases align to TRBD1. The better agreement between TRBJ2-7 and the DNA end casts doubt on the J call. The CDR3 spans 12 residues. Per the germline V gene, CDR1 is MDHEN and CDR2 is SYDVKM. Here the CDR3 DNA reads TGTGCCAGCAGTCGACAGGGATACGAGCAGTACTTC. Translation gives CASSRQGYEQYF.

V is TRBV2 and J is TRBJ2-3; 10 bases align to TRBD2. The ends lost 2 bases at V and 0 bases at J; junction bases unmatched: 8. Germline lookup yields CDR1 SNHLY and CDR2 FYNNEI. The CDR3 consists of 18 residues. This CDR3 is CASSEILASGGSTDTQYF. DNA for the CDR3: TGTGCCAGCAGTGAAATTTTGGCTAGCGGGGGAAGCACAGATACGCAGTATTTT. Complete variable domain (other parts from reference TRBV2 and TRBJ2-3): EPEVTQTPSHQVTQMGQEVILRCVPISNHLYFYWYRQILGQKVEFLVSFYNNEISEKSEIFDDQFSVERPDGSNFTLKIRSTKLEDSAMYFCASSEILASGGSTDTQYFGPGTRLTVL.

This chain uses TRBV5-1 with TRBJ1-5, with D maybe TRBD1 (6 bases). The CDR3 is made up of 19 amino acids. Germline V lookup: CDR1 SGHRS, CDR2 YFSETQ. Trimming stripped 4 bases from V and 2 bases from J, with 25 bases between. The CDR3 protein is CASSEVLIAHREGNQPQHF. CDR3 coding DNA: TGCGCCAGCAGCGAAGTGCTTATAGCCCACAGGGAAGGCAATCAGCCCCAGCATTTT.